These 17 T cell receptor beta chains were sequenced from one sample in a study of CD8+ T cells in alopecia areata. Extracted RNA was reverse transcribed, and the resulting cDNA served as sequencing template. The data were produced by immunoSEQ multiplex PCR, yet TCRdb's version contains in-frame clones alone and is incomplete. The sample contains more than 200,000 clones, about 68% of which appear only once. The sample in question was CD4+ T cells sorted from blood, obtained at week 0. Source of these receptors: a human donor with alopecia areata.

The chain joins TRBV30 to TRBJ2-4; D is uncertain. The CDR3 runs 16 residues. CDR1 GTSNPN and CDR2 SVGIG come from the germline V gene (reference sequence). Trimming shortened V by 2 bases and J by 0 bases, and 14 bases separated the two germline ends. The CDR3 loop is CAWSREWVGAKNIQYF. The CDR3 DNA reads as TGTGCCTGGAGTCGTGAGTGGGTGGGAGCCAAAAACATTCAGTACTTC.

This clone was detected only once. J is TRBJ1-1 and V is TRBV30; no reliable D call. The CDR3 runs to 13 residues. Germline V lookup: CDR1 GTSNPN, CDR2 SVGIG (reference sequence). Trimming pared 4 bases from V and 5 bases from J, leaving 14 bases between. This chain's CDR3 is CAWMAGVPTEAFF. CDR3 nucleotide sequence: TGTGCCTGGATGGCTGGGGTCCCAACTGAAGCTTTCTTT.

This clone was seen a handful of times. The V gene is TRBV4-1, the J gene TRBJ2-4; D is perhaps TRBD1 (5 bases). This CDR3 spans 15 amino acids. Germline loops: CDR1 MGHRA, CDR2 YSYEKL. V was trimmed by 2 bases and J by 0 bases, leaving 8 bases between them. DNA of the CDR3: TGCGCCAGCAGCCAACCGACAGTAGCCAAAAACATTCAGTACTTC. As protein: CASSQPTVAKNIQYF.

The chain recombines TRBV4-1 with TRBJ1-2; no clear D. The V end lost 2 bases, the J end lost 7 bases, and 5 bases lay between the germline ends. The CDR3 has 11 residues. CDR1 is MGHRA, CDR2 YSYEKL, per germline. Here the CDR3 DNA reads TGCGCCAGCAGCCAAACGGGTGGCTACACCTTC. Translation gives CASSQTGGYTF.

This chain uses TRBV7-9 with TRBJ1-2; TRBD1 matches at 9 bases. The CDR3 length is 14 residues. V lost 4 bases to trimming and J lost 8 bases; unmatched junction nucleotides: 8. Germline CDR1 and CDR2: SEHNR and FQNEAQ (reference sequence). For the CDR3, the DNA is TGTGCCAGCAGCTCCACACAGGGGGCGGGCGGCTACACCTTC. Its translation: CASSSTQGAGGYTF.

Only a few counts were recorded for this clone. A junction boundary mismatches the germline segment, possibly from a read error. CDR3 nucleotides: TGCGCCAGCAGCCAAGTGGTTAGCTCCAACGAGCAGTACTTC. This gives the protein CASSQVVSSNEQYF. This chain uses TRBV4-3 with TRBJ2-7; D ambiguous. Per germline, CDR1 LGHNA and CDR2 YSLEER. This CDR3 is 14 amino acids long.

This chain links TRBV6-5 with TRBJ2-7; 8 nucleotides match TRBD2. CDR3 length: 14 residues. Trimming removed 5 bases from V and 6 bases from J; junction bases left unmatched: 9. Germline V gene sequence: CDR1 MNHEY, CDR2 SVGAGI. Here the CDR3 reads CASSRIPGTSEQYF. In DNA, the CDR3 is TGTGCCAGCAGTAGGATACCGGGGACTAGCGAGCAGTACTTC.

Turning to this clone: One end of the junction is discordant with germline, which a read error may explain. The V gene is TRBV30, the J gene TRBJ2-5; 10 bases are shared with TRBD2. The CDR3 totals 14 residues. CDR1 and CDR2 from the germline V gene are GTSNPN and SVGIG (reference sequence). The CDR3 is CVWSVLAGQETQYF. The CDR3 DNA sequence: TGTGTCTGGAGTGTACTAGCGGGGCAGGAGACCCAGTACTTC.

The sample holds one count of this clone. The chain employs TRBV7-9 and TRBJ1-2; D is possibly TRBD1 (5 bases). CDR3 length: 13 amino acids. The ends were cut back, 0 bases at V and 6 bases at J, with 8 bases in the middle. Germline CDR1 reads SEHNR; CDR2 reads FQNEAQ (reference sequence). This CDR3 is CASSLARGNGYTF. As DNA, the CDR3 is TGTGCCAGCAGCTTAGCGCGGGGGAATGGCTACACCTTC.

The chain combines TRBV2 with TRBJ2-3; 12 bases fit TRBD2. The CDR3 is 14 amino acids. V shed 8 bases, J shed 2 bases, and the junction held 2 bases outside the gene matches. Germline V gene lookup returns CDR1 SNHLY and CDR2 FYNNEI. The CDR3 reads CASGLAGLTDTQYF. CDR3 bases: TGTGCCAGCGGACTAGCGGGGCTCACAGATACGCAGTATTTT. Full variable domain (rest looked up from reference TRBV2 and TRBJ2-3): EPEVTQTPSHQVTQMGQEVILRCVPISNHLYFYWYRQILGQKVEFLVSFYNNEISEKSEIFDDQFSVERPDGSNFTLKIRSTKLEDSAMYFCASGLAGLTDTQYFGPGTRLTVL.

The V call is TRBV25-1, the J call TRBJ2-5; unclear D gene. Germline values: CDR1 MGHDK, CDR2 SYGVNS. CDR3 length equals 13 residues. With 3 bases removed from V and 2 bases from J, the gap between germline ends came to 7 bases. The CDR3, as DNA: TGTGCCAGCAGTGATGTAGGGCAAGAGACCCAGTACTTC. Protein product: CASSDVGQETQYF. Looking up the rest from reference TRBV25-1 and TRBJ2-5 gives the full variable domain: EADIYQTPRYLVIGTGKKITLECSQTMGHDKMYWYQQDPGMELHLIHYSYGVNSTEKGDLSSESTVSRIRTEHFPLTLESARPSHTSQYLCASSDVGQETQYFGPGTRLLVL.

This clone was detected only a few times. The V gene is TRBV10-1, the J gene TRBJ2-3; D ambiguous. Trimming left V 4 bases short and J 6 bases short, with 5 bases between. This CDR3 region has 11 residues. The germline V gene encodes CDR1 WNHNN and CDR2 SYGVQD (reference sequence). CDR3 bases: TGCGCCAGCAGTGTGAAGGATACGCAGTATTTT. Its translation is CASSVKDTQYF.

CDR3 coding DNA: TGTGCCAGCAGCCCCCGGGCCCTTAACTCTGGAAACACCATATATTTT. It is translated as CASSPRALNSGNTIYF. This rearrangement joins TRBV5-6 to TRBJ1-3; D remains ambiguous. The CDR3 has 16 residues. The V and J ends lost 4 bases and 0 bases respectively, with 14 bases between them. Germline CDR1 is SGHDT and CDR2 is YYEEEE.

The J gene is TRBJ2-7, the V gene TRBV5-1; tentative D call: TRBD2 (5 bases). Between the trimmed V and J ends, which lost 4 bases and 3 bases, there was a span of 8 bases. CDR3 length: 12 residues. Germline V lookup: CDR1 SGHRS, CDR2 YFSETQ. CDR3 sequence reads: CASSPEGYEQYF. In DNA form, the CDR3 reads TGCGCCAGCAGCCCTGAGGGCTACGAGCAGTACTTC.

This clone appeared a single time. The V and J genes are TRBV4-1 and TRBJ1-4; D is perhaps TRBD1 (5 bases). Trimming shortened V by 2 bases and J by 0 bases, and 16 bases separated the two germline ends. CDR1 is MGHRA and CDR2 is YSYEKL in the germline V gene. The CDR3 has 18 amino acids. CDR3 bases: TGCGCCAGCAGCCAAACTGGGGGACTGACTCCAACTAATGAAAAACTGTTTTTT. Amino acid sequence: CASSQTGGLTPTNEKLFF.

The CDR3 spells CASGPGSSYEQYF. CDR3 nucleotides: TGTGCCAGCGGTCCGGGCAGCTCCTACGAGCAGTACTTC. The V gene is TRBV28, the J gene TRBJ2-7; D remains ambiguous. Per germline, CDR1 MDHEN and CDR2 SYDVKM. The ends were cut back, 8 bases at V and 0 bases at J, with 11 bases in the middle. The CDR3 contains 13 residues. Looking up the rest from reference TRBV28 and TRBJ2-7 gives the full variable domain: DVKVTQSSRYLVKRTGEKVFLECVQDMDHENMFWYRQDPGLGLRLIYFSYDVKMKEKGDIPEGYSVSREKKERFSLILESASTNQTSMYLCASGPGSSYEQYFGPGTRLTVT.

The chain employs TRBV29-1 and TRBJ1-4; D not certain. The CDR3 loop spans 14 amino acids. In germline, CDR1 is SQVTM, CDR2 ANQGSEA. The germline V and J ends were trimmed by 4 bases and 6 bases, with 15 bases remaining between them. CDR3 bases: TGCAGCGTTGTGGCAGCAGATCAGGATGAAAAACTGTTTTTT. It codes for CSVVAADQDEKLFF.